The next 20 T cell receptor beta chains were all read from a single sample in a study of T cell responses to AZD1222 COVID-19 vaccine. TCRdb's table, derived via immunoSEQ multiplex PCR, lists solely in-frame clones and lacks some. This table holds about 70,000 clones, 85% to 90% found once. The material was peripheral blood, obtained 28 days after the second dose of the MenACWY control vaccine. The receptors originated from an adult who received the MenACWY meningococcal vaccine as a control.

V usage is TRBV7-2 and J usage is TRBJ1-1; TRBD1 matches at 7 bases. Losses at the gene ends were 4 bases for V and 6 bases for J; bases not matched to a gene: 11. The CDR3 runs to 15 residues. Germline V gene sequence: CDR1 SGHTA, CDR2 FQGNSA. The CDR3 loop reads CASSSLTGYVAEAFF. CDR3 bases: TGTGCCAGCAGCTCCCTGACAGGGTACGTCGCTGAAGCTTTCTTT.

The CDR3, as DNA: TGCGCCAGCAGCGGGACTAGCGGGAGGGCCGCTGAGCAGTTCTTC. This encodes CASSGTSGRAAEQFF. The chain recombines TRBV5-1 with TRBJ2-1, with 16 bases aligning to TRBD2. The CDR3 totals 15 residues. The J segment lost 9 bases and the V segment lost 4 bases, leaving 4 bases of the junction unmatched. CDR1 is SGHRS and CDR2 is YFSETQ in the germline V gene.

CDR3 residues: CASSKKGNLVPRVPTEAFF. The CDR3 region has the DNA TGTGCCAGCAGCAAAAAAGGTAATCTAGTTCCCCGGGTCCCAACTGAAGCTTTCTTT. This chain links TRBV21-1 with TRBJ1-1. TRBV21-1 is marked as a pseudogene. The CDR3 is made up of 19 amino acids.

Only one count was recorded for this clone. The V gene is TRBV30, the J gene TRBJ2-7, with unresolved D. The CDR3 has 12 amino acids. From germline, CDR1 is GTSNPN and CDR2 SVGIG (reference sequence). Trimming took off 1 base at V and 6 bases at J, with 10 bases between the two ends. CDR3 bases: TGTGCCTGGAGTGGGTGGCCAGTCGAGCAGTACTTC. This translates into CAWSGWPVEQYF.

V gene TRBV30 combines with J gene TRBJ1-1, with unresolved D. Trimming took off 1 base at V and 1 base at J, with 7 bases between the two ends. This CDR3 is 13 amino acids long. CDR1 and CDR2 from the germline V gene are GTSNPN and SVGIG (reference sequence). CDR3 sequence: CAWSGSPNTEAFF. The CDR3 bases are TGTGCCTGGAGTGGCAGCCCGAACACTGAAGCTTTCTTT.

The chain joins TRBV6-1 to TRBJ1-5, with D possibly TRBD1 on 5 matching bases. The CDR3 totals 15 residues. The germline V gene has CDR1 MNHNS and CDR2 SASEGT. Trimming pared 6 bases from V and 5 bases from J, leaving 17 bases between. The CDR3: CASSAREGRYQPQHF. CDR3 DNA: TGTGCCAGCAGCGCCCGGGAGGGACGGTATCAGCCCCAGCATTTT.

This chain joins TRBV9 and TRBJ1-2; 8 bases agree with TRBD1. With V trimmed by 3 bases and J by 8 bases, 9 bases remained unmatched. CDR3 length equals 14 residues. CDR1 SGDLS and CDR2 YYNGEE come from the germline V gene. The CDR3 DNA follows: TGTGCCAGCAGCGACCGGCAGGGGGCAAAAGGCTACACCTTC. Amino acids: CASSDRQGAKGYTF.

The V and J genes are TRBV19 and TRBJ1-2; D perhaps matches TRBD1 (5 bases). The CDR3 sequence is 16 residues long. Trimming pared 7 bases from V and 0 bases from J, leaving 18 bases between. CDR1 is LNHDA, CDR2 SQIVND, per germline (reference sequence). CDR3 sequence reads: CASTSKGTPTNYGYTF. The CDR3 region has the DNA TGTGCCAGTACAAGTAAAGGGACTCCAACTAACTATGGCTACACCTTC.

The chain recombines TRBV5-1 with TRBJ1-6; D may be TRBD1 (5 bases). This CDR3 spans 16 amino acids. Germline CDR1 SGHRS, CDR2 YFSETQ. Trimming stripped 1 base from V and 3 bases from J, with 11 bases between. CDR3 region: CASSLNIRDYNSPLHF. The DNA of the CDR3 is TGCGCCAGCAGCTTGAATATCAGGGACTATAATTCACCCCTCCACTTT.

The chain is built from TRBV28 and TRBJ1-5; perhaps TRBD1 as D (5 bases). Germline V gives CDR1 MDHEN, CDR2 SYDVKM. CDR3 length equals 13 residues. Trimming took 7 bases from V and 2 from J, leaving 9 bases between them. CDR3 loop: CASTSGGNQPQHF. The CDR3 bases are TGTGCCAGCACCTCGGGGGGCAATCAGCCCCAGCATTTT.

This sequence joins TRBV18 and TRBJ1-4, with D perhaps matching TRBD1 (6 bases). Per germline, CDR1 KGHSH and CDR2 LQKENI. V was clipped by 6 bases and J by 3 bases, with 14 bases between them. The CDR3 has 15 amino acids. In nucleotides, the CDR3 is TGTGCCAGCTCCGGGGGCAGGTCAGCTAATGAAAAACTGTTTTTT. Encoded protein: CASSGGRSANEKLFF.

CDR3 bases: TGTGCCTGGAGCCCACGCGTCGGGTTTTCTGGGGCCAACGTCCTGACTTTC. Translating gives CAWSPRVGFSGANVLTF. The chain carries TRBV30 and TRBJ2-6; D unresolved. Trimming left V 3 bases short and J 1 base short, with 16 bases between. This CDR3 is 17 amino acids long. CDR1 GTSNPN and CDR2 SVGIG come from the germline V gene (reference sequence).

The chain employs TRBV7-2 and TRBJ2-5, with 8 bases fitting TRBD2. CDR3 length: 17 residues. Germline-derived CDR1 and CDR2 are SGHTA and FQGNSA. Trimming took 1 base from V and 4 from J; bases not matched to a gene: 11. The CDR3 DNA follows: TGTGCCAGCAGCTTAGTGTCGGGAGGGTTTCGGATAGAGACCCAGTACTTC. Amino acids: CASSLVSGGFRIETQYF. The whole variable domain, filled in from reference TRBV7-2 and TRBJ2-5, reads GAGVSQSPSNKVTEKGKDVELRCDPISGHTALYWYRQSLGQGLEFLIYFQGNSAPDKSGLPSDRFSAERTGGSVSTLTIQRTQQEDSAVYLCASSLVSGGFRIETQYFGPGTRLLVL.

The chain carries TRBV29-1 and TRBJ1-1, with D hard to call. Germline assignment: CDR1 SQVTM and CDR2 ANQGSEA. The germline V and J ends were trimmed by 4 bases and 8 bases, with 14 bases remaining between them. This CDR3 contains 12 residues. The DNA for the CDR3 is TGCAGCGTTGCAGAGGGCCTAAGGGAAGCTTTCTTT. It translates to CSVAEGLREAFF.

The chain is built from TRBV28 and TRBJ1-5; D unresolved. Between the trimmed V and J ends, which lost 6 bases and 7 bases, there was a span of 7 bases. The CDR3 is 11 residues long. CDR1 is MDHEN, CDR2 SYDVKM, per germline. The DNA of the CDR3 is TGTGCCAGCAGCTCTTCCCAGCCCCAGCATTTT. The encoded protein is CASSSSQPQHF.

This sequence joins TRBV5-1 and TRBJ2-1; TRBD2 aligns across 8 bases. This CDR3 is built from 19 residues. CDR1 and CDR2 (germline): SGHRS, YFSETQ. Trimming cost V 0 bases and J 3 bases; bases outside gene matches: 14. The CDR3 DNA reads TGCGCCAGCAGCTTGGCCAGCGGGAGTGACTCTTTGTTCTACAATGAGCAGTTCTTC. It encodes CASSLASGSDSLFYNEQFF.

V and J are TRBV18 and TRBJ2-1; 9 bases agree with TRBD2. The CDR3 covers 15 residues. Germline assignment: CDR1 KGHSH and CDR2 LQKENI. J was trimmed by 10 bases and V by 0 bases; bases with no gene match: 7. The CDR3 sequence is CASSPPFLAGGEQFF. The CDR3 DNA reads as TGTGCCAGCTCACCACCGTTTTTGGCGGGAGGGGAGCAGTTCTTC.

The rearrangement links TRBV19 to TRBJ2-1; the match to TRBD2 covers 7 bases. Germline V lookup: CDR1 LNHDA, CDR2 SQIVND (reference sequence). V shed 7 bases and J 5 bases; nucleotides not matched to a gene: 14. The CDR3 is 16 amino acids. CDR3 in amino acids: CASNIHGRSGDNEQFF. The CDR3 DNA reads as TGTGCCAGTAACATCCACGGGAGGAGTGGGGACAATGAGCAGTTCTTC. Based on the CDR3 plus reference TRBV19 and TRBJ2-1, the full variable domain is DGGITQSPKYLFRKEGQNVTLSCEQNLNHDAMYWYRQDPGQGLRLIYYSQIVNDFQKGDIAEGYSVSREKKESFPLTVTSAQKNPTAFYLCASNIHGRSGDNEQFFGPGTRLTVL.

The chain uses TRBV28 and TRBJ1-2, with 9 bases lining up with TRBD1. The germline V gene encodes CDR1 MDHEN and CDR2 SYDVKM. This CDR3 has 15 amino acids. With V trimmed by 4 bases and J by 7 bases, 10 bases remained unmatched. CDR3 sequence (DNA): TGTGCCAGCAGTTCTTTCCGGGACAGGGTCTCTGGCTACACCTTC. It encodes CASSSFRDRVSGYTF.

The chain employs TRBV28 and TRBJ1-4; no firm D call. V gave up 2 bases and J gave up 8 bases, with 3 bases separating them. CDR1 and CDR2 (germline): MDHEN, SYDVKM. This CDR3 is built from 11 residues. CDR3 sequence reads: CASSLEEKLFF. For the CDR3, the DNA is TGTGCCAGCAGTTTAGAGGAAAAACTGTTTTTT.